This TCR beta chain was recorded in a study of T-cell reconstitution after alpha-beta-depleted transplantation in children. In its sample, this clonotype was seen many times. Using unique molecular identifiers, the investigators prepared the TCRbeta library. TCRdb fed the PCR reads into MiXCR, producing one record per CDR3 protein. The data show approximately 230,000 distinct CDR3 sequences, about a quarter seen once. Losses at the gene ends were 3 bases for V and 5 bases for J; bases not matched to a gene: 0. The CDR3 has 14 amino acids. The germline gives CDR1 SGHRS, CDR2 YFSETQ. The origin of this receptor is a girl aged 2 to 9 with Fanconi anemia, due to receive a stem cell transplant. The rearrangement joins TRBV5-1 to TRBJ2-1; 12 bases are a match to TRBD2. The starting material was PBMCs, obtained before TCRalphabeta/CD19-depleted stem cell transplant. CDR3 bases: TGCGCCAGCAGCTGGACTAGCGGGGACAATGAGCAGTTCTTC. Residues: CASSWTSGDNEQFF.